One and the same sample provided the 4 T cell receptor beta chains below, sequenced in a study of Graves' ophthalmopathy and Graves' hyperthyroidism. Scientists amplified the TCR beta CDR3 regions from RNA transcripts. RT-PCR in the first round used HTBI primers; a second-round multiplex PCR followed. From the multiplex PCR reads, TCRdb called clonotypes with MiXCR, one entry per CDR3 protein. In the table there are fewer than 250,000 distinct CDR3 sequences, approximately 28% of which are singletons. The sample was peripheral blood. The receptors come from a man aged 45 to 65 with Graves' ophthalmopathy.

This clonotype was picked up many times. Written as DNA, the CDR3 is TGTGCCAGCAGTAACGACAGGGATTACTACGAGCAGTACTTC. This gives the protein CASSNDRDYYEQYF. The chain uses TRBV27 and TRBJ2-7, with 7 positions matching TRBD1. CDR1 MNHEY and CDR2 SMNVEV come from the germline V gene (reference sequence). V lost 5 bases to trimming and J lost 3 bases; unmatched junction nucleotides: 7. The CDR3 extends over 14 amino acids.

This clonotype was counted at least ten times. This chain connects TRBV5-5 to TRBJ2-7; 8 nucleotides match TRBD2. In germline, CDR1 is SGHKS, CDR2 YYEKEE (reference sequence). With V trimmed by 2 bases and J by 7 bases, 8 bases remained unmatched. This CDR3 contains 14 residues. CDR3 in DNA: TGTGCCAGCAGCTTAACAGCGGGAGTTCCGGAGCAGTACTTC. Residues: CASSLTAGVPEQYF.

The sample holds many counts of this clonotype. The gene calls are TRBV4-3 and TRBJ2-5; maybe TRBD1 (5 bases). Germline V gene sequence: CDR1 LGHNA, CDR2 YSLEER. Trimming cost V 6 bases and J 2 bases, with 13 bases left between them. This CDR3 is built from 14 residues. CDR3 sequence reads: CASRKDIRQETQYF. CDR3 in DNA: TGCGCCAGCAGGAAGGACATTCGACAAGAGACCCAGTACTTC.

Of note for this clonotype: A much larger clone differs from this one at a single base, so this may be a read error. The CDR3 reads CASSSGREAQYF. The CDR3 DNA reads as TGTGCCAGCAGTAGCGGGAGAGAGGCCCAGTACTTC. V gene TRBV12-3 or TRBV12-4 combines with J gene TRBJ2-5; 8 bases agree with TRBD2. This CDR3 spans 12 amino acids.